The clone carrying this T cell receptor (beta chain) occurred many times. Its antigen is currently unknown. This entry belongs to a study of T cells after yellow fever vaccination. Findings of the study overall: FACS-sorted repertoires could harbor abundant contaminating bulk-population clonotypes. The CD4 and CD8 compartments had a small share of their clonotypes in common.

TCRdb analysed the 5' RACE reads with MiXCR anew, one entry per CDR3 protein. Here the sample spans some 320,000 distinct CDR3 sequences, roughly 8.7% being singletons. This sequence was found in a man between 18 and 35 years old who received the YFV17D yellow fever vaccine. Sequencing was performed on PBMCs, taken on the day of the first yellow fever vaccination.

The CDR3 loop is CASSATFSNEQFF. CDR3 in DNA: TGTGCCAGCAGTGCCACTTTTTCGAATGAGCAGTTCTTC. V and J are TRBV6-4 and TRBJ2-1, with D uncertain. The CDR3 sequence is 13 residues long. In germline, CDR1 is MRHNA, CDR2 SNTAGT. Trimming stripped 4 bases from V and 7 bases from J, with 11 bases between.